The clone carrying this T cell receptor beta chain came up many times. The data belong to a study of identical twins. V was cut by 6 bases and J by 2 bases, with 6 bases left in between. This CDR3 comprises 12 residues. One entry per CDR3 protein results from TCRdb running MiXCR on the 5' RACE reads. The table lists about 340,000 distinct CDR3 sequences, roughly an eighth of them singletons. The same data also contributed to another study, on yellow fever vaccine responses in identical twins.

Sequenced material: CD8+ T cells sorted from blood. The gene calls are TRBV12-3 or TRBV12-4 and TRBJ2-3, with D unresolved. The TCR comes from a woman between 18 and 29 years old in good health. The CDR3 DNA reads TGTGCCAGCAGCTCCGACACAGATACGCAGTATTTT. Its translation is CASSSDTDTQYF.